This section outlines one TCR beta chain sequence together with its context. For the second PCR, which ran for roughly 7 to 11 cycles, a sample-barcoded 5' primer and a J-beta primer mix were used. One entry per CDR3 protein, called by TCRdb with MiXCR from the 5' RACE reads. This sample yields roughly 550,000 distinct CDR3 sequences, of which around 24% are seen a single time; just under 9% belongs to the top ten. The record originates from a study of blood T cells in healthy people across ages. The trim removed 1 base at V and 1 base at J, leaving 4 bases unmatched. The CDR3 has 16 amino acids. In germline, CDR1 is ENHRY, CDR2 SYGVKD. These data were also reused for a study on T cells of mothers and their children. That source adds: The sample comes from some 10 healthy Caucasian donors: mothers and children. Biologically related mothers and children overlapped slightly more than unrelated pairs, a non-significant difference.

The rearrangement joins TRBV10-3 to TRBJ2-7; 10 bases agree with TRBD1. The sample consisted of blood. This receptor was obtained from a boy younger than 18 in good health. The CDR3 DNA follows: TGTGCCATCAGTGAGTTAGGACAGGGGGAATCCTACGAGCAGTACTTC. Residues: CAISELGQGESYEQYF.